This T cell receptor beta chain is drawn from a study of T cells in Graves' hyperthyroidism and ophthalmopathy. There were TCR beta CDR3 regions amplified from RNA transcripts. The HTBI set primed first-round TCR CDR3 RT-PCR. A single record per CDR3 protein comes from TCRdb applying MiXCR to the multiplex PCR reads. The sample consists of over 350,000 distinct CDR3 sequences, 14% to 15% of them appearing once. Patients were excluded because of uncontrolled infection, other autoimmune disease, pregnancy or lactation. Fresh peripheral blood, 9.5 to 10 ml of it, supplied the PBMCs. Per germline, CDR1 MNHEY and CDR2 SVGAGI. The CDR3 has 14 residues. The V segment lost 2 bases and the J segment 4 bases; nucleotides outside the gene matches: 4. This clonotype was counted at least ten times. The antigen is unknown. Findings and limits, study-wide: Most clonotypes that expanded in the thyroid above 0.001 also showed up in blood.

The rearrangement uses TRBV6-5 and TRBJ1-1; 7 positions agree with TRBD1. This receptor was identified in a man aged 18 to 35 with Graves' ophthalmopathy. The source material was blood. The DNA of the CDR3 is TGTGCCAGCAGTTACCCAACAGGGGTCACTGAAGCTTTCTTT. It is translated as CASSYPTGVTEAFF.